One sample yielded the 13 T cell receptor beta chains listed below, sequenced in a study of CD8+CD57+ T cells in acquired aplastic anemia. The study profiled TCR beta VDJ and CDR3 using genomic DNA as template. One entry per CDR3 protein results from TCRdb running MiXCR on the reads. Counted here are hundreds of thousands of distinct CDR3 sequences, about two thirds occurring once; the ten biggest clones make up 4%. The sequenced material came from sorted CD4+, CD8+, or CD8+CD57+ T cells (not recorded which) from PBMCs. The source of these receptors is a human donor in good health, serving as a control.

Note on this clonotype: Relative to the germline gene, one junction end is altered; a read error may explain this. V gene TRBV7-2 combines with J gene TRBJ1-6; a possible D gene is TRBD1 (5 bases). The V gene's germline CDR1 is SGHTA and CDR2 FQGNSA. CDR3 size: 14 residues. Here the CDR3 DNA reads TGTGCCAGCAGCTTAGAGGGGTTAGATTCCCCCCTCCACTTT. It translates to CASSLEGLDSPLHF.

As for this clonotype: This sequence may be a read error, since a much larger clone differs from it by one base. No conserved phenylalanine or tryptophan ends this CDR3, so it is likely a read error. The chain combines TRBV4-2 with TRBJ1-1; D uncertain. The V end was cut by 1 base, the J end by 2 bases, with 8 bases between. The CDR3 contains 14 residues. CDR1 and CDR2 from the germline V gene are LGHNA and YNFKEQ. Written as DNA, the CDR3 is TGTGCCAGCAGCCAAGGGGTGGGCAACACTGAAGCTTTCCTT. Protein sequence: CASSQGVGNTEAFL.

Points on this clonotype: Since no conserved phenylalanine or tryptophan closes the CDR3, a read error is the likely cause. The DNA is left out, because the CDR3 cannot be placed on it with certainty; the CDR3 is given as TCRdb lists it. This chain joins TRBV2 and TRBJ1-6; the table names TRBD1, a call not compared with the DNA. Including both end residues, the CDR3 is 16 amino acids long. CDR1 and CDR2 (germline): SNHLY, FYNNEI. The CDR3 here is CASSERDRWWETQYFG.

The CDR3 sequence: CASSPTRAGSSNHHF. CDR3 DNA sequence: TGTGCCAGCAGCCCTACCAGGGCAGGGAGTTCCAACCACCACTTT. The chain is built from TRBV7-3 and TRBJ1-6; D is possibly TRBD1 (5 bases). The CDR3 sequence is 15 residues long. From germline, CDR1 is SGHTA and CDR2 FQGTGA. The ends were cut back, 5 bases at V and 18 bases at J, with 26 bases in the middle.

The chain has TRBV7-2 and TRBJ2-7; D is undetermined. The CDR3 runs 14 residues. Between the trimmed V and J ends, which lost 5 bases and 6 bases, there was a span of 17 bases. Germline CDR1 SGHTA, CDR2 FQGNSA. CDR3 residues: CASSVRVSQCEQYF. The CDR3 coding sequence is TGTGCCAGCAGCGTAAGGGTATCCCAATGCGAGCAGTACTTC. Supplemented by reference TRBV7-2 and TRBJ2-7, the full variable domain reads GAGVSQSPSNKVTEKGKDVELRCDPISGHTALYWYRQSLGQGLEFLIYFQGNSAPDKSGLPSDRFSAERTGGSVSTLTIQRTQQEDSAVYLCASSVRVSQCEQYFGPGTRLTVT.

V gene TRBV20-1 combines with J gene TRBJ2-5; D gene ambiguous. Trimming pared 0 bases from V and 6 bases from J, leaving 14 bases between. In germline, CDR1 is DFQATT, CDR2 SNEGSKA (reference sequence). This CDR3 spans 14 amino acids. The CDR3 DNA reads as TGCAGTGCTAGAGACCGGCGGACCCCTAAGACCCAGTACTTC. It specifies CSARDRRTPKTQYF.

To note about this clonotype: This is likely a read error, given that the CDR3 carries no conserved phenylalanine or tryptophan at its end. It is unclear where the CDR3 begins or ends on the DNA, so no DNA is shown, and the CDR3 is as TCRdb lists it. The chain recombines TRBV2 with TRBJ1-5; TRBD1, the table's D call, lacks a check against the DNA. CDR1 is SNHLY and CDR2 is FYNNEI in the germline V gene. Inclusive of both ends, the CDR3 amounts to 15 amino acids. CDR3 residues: CASNPARRDEQYFGP.

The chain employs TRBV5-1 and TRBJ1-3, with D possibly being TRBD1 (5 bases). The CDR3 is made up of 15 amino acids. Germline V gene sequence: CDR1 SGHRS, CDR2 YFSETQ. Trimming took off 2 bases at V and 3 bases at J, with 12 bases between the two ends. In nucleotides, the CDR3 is TGCGCCAGCAGCTTAGGAGGGGTTGGTGGAAACACCATATATTTT. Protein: CASSLGGVGGNTIYF.

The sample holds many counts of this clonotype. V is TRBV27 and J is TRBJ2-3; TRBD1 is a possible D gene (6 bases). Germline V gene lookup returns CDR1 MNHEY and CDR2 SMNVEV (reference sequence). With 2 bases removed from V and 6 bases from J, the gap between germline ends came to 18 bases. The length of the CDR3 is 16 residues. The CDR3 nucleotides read TGTGCCAGCAGTTTAGTTTCGGCAGGGGCTTTCGATACGCAGTATTTT. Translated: CASSLVSAGAFDTQYF.

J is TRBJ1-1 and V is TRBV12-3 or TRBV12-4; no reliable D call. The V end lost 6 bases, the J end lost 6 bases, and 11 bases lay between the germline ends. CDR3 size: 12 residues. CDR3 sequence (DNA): TGTGCCAGCAGGGCGGGAGGGTCTGAAGCTTTCTTT. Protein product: CASRAGGSEAFF.

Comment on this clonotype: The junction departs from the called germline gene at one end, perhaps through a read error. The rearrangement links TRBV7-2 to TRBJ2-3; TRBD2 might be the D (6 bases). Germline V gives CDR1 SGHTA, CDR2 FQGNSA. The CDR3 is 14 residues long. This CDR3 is CASSPSGLDEQYFF. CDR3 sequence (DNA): TGTGCCAGCAGCCCCAGCGGGCTCGACGAGCAGTACTTCTTT.

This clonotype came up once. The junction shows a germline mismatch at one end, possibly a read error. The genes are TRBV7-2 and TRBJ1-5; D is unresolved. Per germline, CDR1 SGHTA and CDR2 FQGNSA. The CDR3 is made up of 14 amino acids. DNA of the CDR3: TGTGCCAGCAGCCAAGAAGGAGGTTATCATCCCCAGCATTTT. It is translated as CASSQEGGYHPQHF.

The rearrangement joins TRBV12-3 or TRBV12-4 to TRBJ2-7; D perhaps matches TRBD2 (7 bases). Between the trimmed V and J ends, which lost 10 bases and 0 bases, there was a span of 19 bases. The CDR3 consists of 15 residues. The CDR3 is CATSRVGGGSYEQYF. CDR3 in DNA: TGTGCCACCAGCAGAGTAGGGGGGGGCTCCTACGAGCAGTACTTC.